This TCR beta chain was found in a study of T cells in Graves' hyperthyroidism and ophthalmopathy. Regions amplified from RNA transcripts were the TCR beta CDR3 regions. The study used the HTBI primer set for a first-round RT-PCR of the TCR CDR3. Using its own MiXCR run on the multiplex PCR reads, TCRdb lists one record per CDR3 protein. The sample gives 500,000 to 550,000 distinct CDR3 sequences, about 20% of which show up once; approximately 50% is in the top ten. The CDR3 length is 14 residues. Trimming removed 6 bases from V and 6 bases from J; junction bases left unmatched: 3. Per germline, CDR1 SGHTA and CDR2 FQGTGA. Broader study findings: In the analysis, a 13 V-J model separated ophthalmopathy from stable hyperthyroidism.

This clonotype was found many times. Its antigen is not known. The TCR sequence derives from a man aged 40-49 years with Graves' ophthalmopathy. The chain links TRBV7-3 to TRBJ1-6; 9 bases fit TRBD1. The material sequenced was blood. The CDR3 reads CASSTGGGNSPLHF. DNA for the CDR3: TGTGCCAGCAGTACAGGGGGCGGTAATTCACCCCTCCACTTT.